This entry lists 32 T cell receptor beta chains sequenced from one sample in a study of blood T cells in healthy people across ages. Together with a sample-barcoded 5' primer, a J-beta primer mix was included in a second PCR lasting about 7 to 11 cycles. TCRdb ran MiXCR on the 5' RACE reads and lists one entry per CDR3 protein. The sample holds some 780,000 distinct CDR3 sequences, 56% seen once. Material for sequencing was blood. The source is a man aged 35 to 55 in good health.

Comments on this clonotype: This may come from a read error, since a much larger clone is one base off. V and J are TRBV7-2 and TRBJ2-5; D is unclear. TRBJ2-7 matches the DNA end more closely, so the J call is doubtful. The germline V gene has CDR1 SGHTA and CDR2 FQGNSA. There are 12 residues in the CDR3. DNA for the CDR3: TGTGCCGGCAGCTTAATTGGCTACGAGCAGTACTTC. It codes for CAGSLIGYEQYF.

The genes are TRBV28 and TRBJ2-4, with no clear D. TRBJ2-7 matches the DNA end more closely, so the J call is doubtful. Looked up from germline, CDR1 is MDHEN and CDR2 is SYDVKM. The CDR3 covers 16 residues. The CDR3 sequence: CASSSPGNKPPYEQYF. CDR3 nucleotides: TGTGCCAGCAGTTCCCCCGGCAACAAACCCCCCTACGAGCAGTACTTC.

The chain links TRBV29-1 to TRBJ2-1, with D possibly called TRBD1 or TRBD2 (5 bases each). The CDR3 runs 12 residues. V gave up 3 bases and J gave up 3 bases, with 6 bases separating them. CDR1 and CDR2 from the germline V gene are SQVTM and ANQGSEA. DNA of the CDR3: TGCAGCGTTGAGAGGGGCTACAATGAGCAGTTCTTC. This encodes CSVERGYNEQFF.

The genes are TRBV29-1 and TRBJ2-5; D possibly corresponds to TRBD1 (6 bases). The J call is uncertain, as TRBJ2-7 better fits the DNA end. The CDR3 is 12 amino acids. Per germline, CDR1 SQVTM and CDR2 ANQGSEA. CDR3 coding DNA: TGCAGCGTTCCAGGGGAACTTTACGAGCAGTACTTC. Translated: CSVPGELYEQYF.

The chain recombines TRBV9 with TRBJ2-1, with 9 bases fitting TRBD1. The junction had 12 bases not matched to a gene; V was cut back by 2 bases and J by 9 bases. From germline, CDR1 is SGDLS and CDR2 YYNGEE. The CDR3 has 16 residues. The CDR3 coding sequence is TGTGCCAGCAGCGTTACGCCGGGACAGGGTCCTATTGAGCAGTTCTTC. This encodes CASSVTPGQGPIEQFF.

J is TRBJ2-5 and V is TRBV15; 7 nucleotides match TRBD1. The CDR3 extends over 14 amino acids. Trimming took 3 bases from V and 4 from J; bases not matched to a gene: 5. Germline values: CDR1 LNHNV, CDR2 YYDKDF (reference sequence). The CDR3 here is CATSSRTGRETQYF. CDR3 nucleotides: TGTGCCACCAGCAGTAGGACAGGACGAGAGACCCAGTACTTC.

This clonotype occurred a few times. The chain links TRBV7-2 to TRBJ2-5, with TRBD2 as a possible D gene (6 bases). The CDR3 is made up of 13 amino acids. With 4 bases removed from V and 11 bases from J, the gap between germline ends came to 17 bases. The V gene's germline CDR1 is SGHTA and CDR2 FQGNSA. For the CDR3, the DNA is TGTGCCAGCAGCTCTGAAACCCTACGGGAGCAGTACTTC. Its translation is CASSSETLREQYF. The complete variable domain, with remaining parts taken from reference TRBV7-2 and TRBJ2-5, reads GAGVSQSPSNKVTEKGKDVELRCDPISGHTALYWYRQSLGQGLEFLIYFQGNSAPDKSGLPSDRFSAERTGGSVSTLTIQRTQQEDSAVYLCASSSETLREQYFGPGTRLLVL.

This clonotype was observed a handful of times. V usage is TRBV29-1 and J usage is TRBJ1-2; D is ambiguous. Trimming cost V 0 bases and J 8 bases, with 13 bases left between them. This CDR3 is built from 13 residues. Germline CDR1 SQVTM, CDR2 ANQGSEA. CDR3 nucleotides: TGCAGCGTTGAAGATGCCCGGTACGGGGGCTACACCTTC. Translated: CSVEDARYGGYTF.

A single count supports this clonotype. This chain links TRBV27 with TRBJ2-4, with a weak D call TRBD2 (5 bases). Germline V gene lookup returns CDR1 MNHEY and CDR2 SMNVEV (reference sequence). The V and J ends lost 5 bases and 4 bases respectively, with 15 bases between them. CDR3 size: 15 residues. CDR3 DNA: TGTGCCAGCAGTCCCGCGGGTTTGGGAAAAAACATTCAGTACTTC. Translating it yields CASSPAGLGKNIQYF.

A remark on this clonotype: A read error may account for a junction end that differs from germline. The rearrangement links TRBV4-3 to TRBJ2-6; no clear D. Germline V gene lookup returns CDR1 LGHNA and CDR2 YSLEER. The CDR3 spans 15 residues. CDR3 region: CASSQVLSGANVLTF. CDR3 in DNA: TGTGCCAGCAGCCAAGTGTTGAGTGGGGCCAACGTCCTGACTTTC.

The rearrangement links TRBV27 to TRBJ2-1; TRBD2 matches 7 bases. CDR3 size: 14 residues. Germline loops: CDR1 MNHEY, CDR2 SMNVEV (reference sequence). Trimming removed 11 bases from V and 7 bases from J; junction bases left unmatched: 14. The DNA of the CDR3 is TGTGCCGGCTCCTCCGGGACTACAGGAAATGAGCAGTTCTTC. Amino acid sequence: CAGSSGTTGNEQFF.

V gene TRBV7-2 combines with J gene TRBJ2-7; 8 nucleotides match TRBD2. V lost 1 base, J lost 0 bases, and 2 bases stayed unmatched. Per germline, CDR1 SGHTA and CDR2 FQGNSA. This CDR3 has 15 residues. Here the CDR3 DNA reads TGTGCCAGCAGCTTAGTACTAGCGGCCTCCTACGAGCAGTACTTC. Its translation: CASSLVLAASYEQYF.

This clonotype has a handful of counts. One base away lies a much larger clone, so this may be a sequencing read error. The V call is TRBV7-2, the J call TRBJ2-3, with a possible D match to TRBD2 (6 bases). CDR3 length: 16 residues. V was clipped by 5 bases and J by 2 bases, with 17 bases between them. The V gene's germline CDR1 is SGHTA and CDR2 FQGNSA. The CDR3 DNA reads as TGTGCCAGCAGCCCAGGCGCCCAGCGGGCCACAGATACGCAGTATTTT. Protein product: CASSPGAQRATDTQYF.

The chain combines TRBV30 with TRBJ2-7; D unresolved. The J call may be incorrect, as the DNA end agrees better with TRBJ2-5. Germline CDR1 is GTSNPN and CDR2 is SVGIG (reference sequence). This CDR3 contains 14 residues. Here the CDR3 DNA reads TGTGCCTGGAGCGTAAATCTGGTGCGAGAGACCCAGTACTTC. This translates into CAWSVNLVRETQYF.

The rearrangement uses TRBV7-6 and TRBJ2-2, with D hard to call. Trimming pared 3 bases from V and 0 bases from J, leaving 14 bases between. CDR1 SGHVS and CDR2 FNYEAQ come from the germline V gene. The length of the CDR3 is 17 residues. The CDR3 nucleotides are TGTGCCAGCAGCTTTTTTACACCAGACACGAACACCGGGGAGCTGTTTTTT. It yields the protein CASSFFTPDTNTGELFF. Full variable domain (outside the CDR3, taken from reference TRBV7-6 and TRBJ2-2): GAGVSQSPRYKVTKRGQDVALRCDPISGHVSLYWYRQALGQGPEFLTYFNYEAQQDKSGLPNDRFSAERPEGSISTLTIQRTEQRDSAMYRCASSFFTPDTNTGELFFGEGSRLTVL.

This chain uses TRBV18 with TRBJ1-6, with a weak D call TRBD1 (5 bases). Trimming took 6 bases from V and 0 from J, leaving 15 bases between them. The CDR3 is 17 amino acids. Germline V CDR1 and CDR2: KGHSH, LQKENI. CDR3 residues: CASSQPGGSSYNSPLHF. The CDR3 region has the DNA TGTGCCAGCTCCCAACCGGGGGGGAGCTCCTATAATTCACCCCTCCACTTT.

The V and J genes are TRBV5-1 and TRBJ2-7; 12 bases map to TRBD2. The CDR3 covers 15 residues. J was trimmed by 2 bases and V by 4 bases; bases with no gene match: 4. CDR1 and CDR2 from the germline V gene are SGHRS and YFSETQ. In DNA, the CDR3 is TGCGCCAGCAGCACGGGGACTAGCGGGCCCTACGAGCAGTACTTC. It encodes CASSTGTSGPYEQYF.

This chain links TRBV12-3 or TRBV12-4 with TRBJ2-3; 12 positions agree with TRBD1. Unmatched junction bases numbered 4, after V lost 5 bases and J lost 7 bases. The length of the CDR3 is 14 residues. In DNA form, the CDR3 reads TGTGCCAGCAGTCAGGGACAGGGGGCTAATACGCAGTATTTT. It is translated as CASSQGQGANTQYF.

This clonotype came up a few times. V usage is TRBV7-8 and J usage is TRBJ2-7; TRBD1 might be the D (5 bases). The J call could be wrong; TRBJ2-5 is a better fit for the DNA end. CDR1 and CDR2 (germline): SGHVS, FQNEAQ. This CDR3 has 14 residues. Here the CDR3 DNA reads TGTGCCAGCAGCTTGGCGCAGGGTCTAGAGACCCAGTACTTC. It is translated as CASSLAQGLETQYF.

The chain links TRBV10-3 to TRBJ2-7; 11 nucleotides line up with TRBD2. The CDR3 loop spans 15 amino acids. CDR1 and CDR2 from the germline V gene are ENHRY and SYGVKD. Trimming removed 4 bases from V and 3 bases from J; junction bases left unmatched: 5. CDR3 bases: TGTGCCATCAGTGGGCCGGGACTAGCGGACTACGAGCAGTACTTC. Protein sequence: CAISGPGLADYEQYF.

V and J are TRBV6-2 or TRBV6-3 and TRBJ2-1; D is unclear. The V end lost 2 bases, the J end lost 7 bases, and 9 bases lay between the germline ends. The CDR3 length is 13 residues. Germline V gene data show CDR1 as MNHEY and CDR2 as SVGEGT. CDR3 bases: TGTGCCAGCAGTTACACCGCAGAAAATGAGCAGTTCTTC. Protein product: CASSYTAENEQFF.

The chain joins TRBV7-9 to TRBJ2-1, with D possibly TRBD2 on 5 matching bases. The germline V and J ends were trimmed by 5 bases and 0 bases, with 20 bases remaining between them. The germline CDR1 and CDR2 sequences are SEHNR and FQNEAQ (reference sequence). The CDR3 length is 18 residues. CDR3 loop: CASSTPDSPASSYNEQFF. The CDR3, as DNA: TGTGCCAGCAGCACACCGGACTCACCCGCCAGCTCCTACAATGAGCAGTTCTTC. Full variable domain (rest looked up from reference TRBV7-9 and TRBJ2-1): DTGVSQNPRHKITKRGQNVTFRCDPISEHNRLYWYRQTLGQGPEFLTYFQNEAQLEKSRLLSDRFSAERPKGSFSTLEIQRTEQGDSAMYLCASSTPDSPASSYNEQFFGPGTRLTVL.

CDR3: CASRIAGGSVHTQYF. CDR3 nucleotide sequence: TGTGCCAGCAGGATAGCGGGGGGTTCGGTTCATACGCAGTATTTT. The chain carries TRBV12-3 or TRBV12-4 and TRBJ2-3; 10 nucleotides agree with TRBD2. The junction had 10 bases not matched to a gene; V was cut back by 6 bases and J by 7 bases. The CDR3 totals 15 residues.

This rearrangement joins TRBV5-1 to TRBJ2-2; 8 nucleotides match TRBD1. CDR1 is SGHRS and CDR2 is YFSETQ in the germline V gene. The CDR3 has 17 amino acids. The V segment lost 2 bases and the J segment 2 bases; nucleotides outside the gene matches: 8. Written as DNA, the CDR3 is TGCGCCAGCAGCTTAGTTCCGGGACAGGTTAACACCGGGGAGCTGTTTTTT. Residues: CASSLVPGQVNTGELFF.

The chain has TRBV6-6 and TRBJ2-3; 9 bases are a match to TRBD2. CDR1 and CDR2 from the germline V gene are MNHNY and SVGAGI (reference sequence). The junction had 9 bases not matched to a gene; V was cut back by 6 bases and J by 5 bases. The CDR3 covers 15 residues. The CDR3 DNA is TGTGCCAGCAGAGAGAGCGGGGGGCAAGTAGATACGCAGTATTTT. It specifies CASRESGGQVDTQYF.

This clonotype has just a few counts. CDR3 sequence (DNA): TGTGCCAGCAGCGACTCTAGCGGGAGGGACGAGCAGTACTTC. Translated: CASSDSSGRDEQYF. V is TRBV7-2 and J is TRBJ2-7, with 12 bases fitting TRBD2. Trimming at V came to 5 bases and at J to 5 bases, leaving 4 bases not matched to a gene. CDR1 and CDR2 (germline): SGHTA, FQGNSA. The CDR3 is 14 residues long.

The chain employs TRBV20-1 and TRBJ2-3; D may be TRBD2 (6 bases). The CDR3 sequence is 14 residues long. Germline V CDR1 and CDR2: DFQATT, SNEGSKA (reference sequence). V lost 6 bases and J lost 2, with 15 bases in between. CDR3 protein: CSAGTFSLTDTQYF. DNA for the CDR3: TGCAGTGCGGGGACTTTTTCTCTCACAGATACGCAGTATTTT.

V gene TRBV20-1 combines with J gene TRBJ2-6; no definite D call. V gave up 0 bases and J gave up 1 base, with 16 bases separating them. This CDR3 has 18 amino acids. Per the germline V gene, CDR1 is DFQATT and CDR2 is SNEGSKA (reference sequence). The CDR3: CSARDQRHPRSGANVLTF. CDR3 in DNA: TGCAGTGCTAGAGATCAACGGCATCCGAGATCTGGGGCCAACGTCCTGACTTTC.

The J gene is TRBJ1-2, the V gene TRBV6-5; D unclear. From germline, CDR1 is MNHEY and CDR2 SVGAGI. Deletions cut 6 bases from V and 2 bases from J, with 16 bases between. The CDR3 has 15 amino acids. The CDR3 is CASSPTDRLNYGYTF. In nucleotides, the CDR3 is TGTGCCAGCAGCCCCACAGATAGACTAAACTATGGCTACACCTTC.

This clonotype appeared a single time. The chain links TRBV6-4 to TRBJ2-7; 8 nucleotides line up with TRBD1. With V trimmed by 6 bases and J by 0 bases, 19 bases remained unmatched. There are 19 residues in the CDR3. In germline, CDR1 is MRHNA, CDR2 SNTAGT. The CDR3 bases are TGTGCCAGCAGCGGGGGTGGTCCAGGGGGCCTGCCTAGCTCCTACGAGCAGTACTTC. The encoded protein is CASSGGGPGGLPSSYEQYF.

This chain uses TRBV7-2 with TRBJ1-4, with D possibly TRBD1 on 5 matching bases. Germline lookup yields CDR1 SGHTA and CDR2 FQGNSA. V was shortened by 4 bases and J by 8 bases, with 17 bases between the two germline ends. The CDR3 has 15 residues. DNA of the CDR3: TGTGCCAGCAGCTCCGGTCGAAGGGGCGGGGAAAAACTGTTTTTT. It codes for CASSSGRRGGEKLFF.

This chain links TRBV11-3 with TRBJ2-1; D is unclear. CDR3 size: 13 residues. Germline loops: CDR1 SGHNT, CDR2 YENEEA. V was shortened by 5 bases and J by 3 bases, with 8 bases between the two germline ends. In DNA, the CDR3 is TGTGCCAGCAGCGACGAGAACTACAATGAGCAGTTCTTC. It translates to CASSDENYNEQFF.